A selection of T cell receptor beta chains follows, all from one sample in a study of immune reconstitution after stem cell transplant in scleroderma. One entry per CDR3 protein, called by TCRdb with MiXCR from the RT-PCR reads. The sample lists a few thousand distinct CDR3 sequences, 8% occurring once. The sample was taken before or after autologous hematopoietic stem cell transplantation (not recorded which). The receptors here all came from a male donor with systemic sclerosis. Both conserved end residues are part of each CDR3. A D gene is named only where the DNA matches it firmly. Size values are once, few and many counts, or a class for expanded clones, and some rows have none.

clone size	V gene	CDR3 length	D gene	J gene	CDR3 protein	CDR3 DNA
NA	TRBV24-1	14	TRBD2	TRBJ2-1	CATSDFGGEAEQFF	TGTGCCACCAGTGATTTTGGGGGGGAGGCTGAGCAGTTCTTC
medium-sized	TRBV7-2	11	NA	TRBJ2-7	CASSLLQELYF	TGTGCCAGCAGCTTGTTACAGGAGCTGTACTTC
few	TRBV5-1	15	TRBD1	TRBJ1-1	CASSLTGTGGTEAFF	TGCGCCAGCAGCTTGACCGGGACAGGGGGCACTGAAGCTTTCTTT
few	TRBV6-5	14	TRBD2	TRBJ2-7	CASSLAGLSYEQYF	TGTGCCAGCAGTCTAGCGGGCCTTTCCTACGAGCAGTACTTC
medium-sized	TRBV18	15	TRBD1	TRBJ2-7	CASSYRTGASYEQYF	TGTGCCAGCTCTTACCGGACAGGGGCCTCCTACGAGCAGTACTTC
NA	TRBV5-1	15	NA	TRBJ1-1	CASSLALGGGTEAFF	TGCGCCAGCAGCTTGGCCCTGGGGGGAGGCACTGAAGCTTTCTTT
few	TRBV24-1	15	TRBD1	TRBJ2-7	CATSDLDRGTGEQYF	TGTGCCACCAGTGATTTGGACAGGGGGACGGGCGAGCAGTACTTC
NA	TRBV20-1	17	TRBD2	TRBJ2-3	CSARLYWEGRSTDTQYF	TGCAGTGCTAGACTCTACTGGGAGGGCCGGAGCACAGATACGCAGTATTTT
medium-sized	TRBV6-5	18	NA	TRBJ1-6	CASSPNEPGRRINSPLHF	TGTGCCAGCAGTCCAAATGAGCCGGGACGGAGAATTAATTCACCCCTCCACTTT
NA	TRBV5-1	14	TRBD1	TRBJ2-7	CASSSGTGNYEQYF	TGCGCCAGCAGCTCCGGGACAGGGAATTACGAGCAGTACTTC
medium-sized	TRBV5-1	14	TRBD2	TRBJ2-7	CASSWSSGAYEQYF	TGCGCCAGCAGCTGGTCTAGCGGGGCCTACGAGCAGTACTTC
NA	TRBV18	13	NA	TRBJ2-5	CASSPQKQETQYF	TGTGCCAGCTCACCACAGAAACAAGAGACCCAGTACTTC
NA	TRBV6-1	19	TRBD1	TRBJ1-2	CASSPQPVGQGRRLYGYTF	TGTGCCAGCAGTCCCCAACCCGTCGGACAGGGAAGGAGGCTCTATGGCTACACCTTC
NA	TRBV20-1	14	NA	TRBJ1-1	CSARETGGSTEAFF	TGCAGTGCTAGAGAAACAGGAGGGAGCACTGAAGCTTTCTTT
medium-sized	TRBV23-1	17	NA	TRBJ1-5	CASSQSRSVWAGQPQHF	TGCGCCAGCAGTCAATCGCGGTCGGTGTGGGCCGGTCAGCCCCAGCATTTT
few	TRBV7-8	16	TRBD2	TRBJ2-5	CASSLEIAGAQETQYF	TGTGCCAGCAGCCTGGAGATAGCGGGAGCACAAGAGACCCAGTACTTC
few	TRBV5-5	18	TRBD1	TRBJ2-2	CASSFRKGQGAATGELFF	TGTGCCAGCAGCTTCCGCAAAGGACAGGGGGCGGCCACCGGGGAGCTGTTTTTT
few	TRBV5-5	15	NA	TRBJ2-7	CASSLNLNEGIEQYF	TGTGCCAGCAGCTTGAATTTGAACGAGGGGATCGAGCAGTACTTC